This TCR beta chain originates from a study of blood T cell repertoires in COVID-19. Study as a whole: Donors in the United States, Italy and Spain gave samples during acute or convalescent COVID-19. Sources were T cells, B-cell-depleted T cells, or PBMCs; the material itself was cDNA or gDNA.

The V and J ends lost 5 bases and 5 bases, in that order; junction bases with no gene match: 11. The CDR3 sequence is 17 residues long. Per the germline V gene, CDR1 is SQVTM and CDR2 is ANQGSEA. The Seattle patients joined while their infection was active and were tracked longitudinally afterward. Original processing notes: Reference gene primer amplification gave estimated nucleated cell counts. Profiling relied on immunoSEQ multiplex PCR, and the TCRdb table lists in-frame clones only, not all of them. V, J and clone size are taken as reported in that table, and D and trimming were inferred from the DNA itself. The sample yields approximately 190,000 clones, 82% seen once.

Sequenced sample: peripheral blood. The genes are TRBV29-1 and TRBJ2-2; 13 nucleotides align to TRBD2. This receptor was taken from a woman between 55 and 75 years old with COVID-19, enrolled during active disease. The CDR3 DNA is TGCAGCGTTTTCCCGATTTCGACTAGCGGGGGGACCGGGGAGCTGTTTTTT. The encoded protein is CSVFPISTSGGTGELFF.